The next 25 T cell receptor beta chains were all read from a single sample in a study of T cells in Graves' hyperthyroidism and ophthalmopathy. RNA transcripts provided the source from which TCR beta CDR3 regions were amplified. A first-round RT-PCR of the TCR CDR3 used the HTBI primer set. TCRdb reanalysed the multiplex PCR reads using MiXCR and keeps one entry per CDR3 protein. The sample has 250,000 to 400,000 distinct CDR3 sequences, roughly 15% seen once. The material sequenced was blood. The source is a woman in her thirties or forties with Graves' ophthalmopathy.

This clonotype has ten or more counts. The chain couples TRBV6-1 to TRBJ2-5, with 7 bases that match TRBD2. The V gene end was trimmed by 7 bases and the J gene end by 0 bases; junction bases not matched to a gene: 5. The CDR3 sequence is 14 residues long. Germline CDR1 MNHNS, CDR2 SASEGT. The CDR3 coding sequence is TGTGCCAGCAACCGCGGGGGAAACCAAGAGACCCAGTACTTC. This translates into CASNRGGNQETQYF.

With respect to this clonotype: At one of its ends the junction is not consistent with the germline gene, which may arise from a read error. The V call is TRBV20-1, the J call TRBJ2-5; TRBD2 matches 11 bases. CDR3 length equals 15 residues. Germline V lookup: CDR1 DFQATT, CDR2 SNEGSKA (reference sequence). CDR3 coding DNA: TGCAGTGCTATCCCTACTAGCGGGAGAAGAGAGACCCAGTGCTTC. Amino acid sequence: CSAIPTSGRRETQCF.

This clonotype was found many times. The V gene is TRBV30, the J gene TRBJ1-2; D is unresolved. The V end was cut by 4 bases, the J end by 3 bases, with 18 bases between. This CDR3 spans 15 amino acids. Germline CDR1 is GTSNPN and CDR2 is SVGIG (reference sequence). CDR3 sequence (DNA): TGTGCCTGGACGAGTCCGAGTCTCGGTCACTATGGCTACACCTTC. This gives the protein CAWTSPSLGHYGYTF.

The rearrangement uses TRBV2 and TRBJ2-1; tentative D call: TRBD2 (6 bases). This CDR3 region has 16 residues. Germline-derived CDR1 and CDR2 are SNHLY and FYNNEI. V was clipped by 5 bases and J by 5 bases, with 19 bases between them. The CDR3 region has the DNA TGTGCCAGCAGTCCCCCCCTGTGGCGGGAACACAATGAGCAGTTCTTC. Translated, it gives CASSPPLWREHNEQFF.

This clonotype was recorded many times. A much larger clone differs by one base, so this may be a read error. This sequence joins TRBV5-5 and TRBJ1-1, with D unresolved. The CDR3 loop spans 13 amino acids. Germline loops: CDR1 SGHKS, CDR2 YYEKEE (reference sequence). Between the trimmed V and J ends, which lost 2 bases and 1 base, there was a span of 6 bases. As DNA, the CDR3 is TGTGCCAGCAGCTTCATTGGGAACACTGAAGCTTTCTTT. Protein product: CASSFIGNTEAFF.

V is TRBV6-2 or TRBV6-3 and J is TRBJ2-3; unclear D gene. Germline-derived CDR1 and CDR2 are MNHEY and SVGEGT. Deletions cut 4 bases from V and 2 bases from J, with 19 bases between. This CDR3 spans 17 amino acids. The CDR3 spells CASSSTPDEQHTDTQYF. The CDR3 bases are TGTGCCAGCAGTTCCACCCCGGACGAACAGCACACAGATACGCAGTATTTT.

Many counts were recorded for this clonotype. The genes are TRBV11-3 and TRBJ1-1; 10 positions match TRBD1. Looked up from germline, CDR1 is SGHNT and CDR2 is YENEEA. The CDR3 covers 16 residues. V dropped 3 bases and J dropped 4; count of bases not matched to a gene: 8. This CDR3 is CASSFRSGQGSTEAFF. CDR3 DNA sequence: TGTGCCAGCAGCTTCCGCTCGGGACAGGGGAGCACTGAAGCTTTCTTT.

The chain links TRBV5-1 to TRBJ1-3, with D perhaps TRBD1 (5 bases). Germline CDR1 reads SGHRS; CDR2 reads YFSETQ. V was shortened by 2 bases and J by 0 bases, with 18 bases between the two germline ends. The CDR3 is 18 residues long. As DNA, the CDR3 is TGCGCCAGCAGCTTTTTAACCCCGGGGACGTACTCTGGAAACACCATATATTTT. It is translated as CASSFLTPGTYSGNTIYF.

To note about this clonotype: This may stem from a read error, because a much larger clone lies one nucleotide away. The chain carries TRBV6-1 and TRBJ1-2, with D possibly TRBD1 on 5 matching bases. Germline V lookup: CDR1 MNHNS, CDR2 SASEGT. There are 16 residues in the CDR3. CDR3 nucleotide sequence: TGTGCCAGCAGCGCCGACACCCTAAGGACAAGTTATGGCTACATCTTC. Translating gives CASSADTLRTSYGYIF.

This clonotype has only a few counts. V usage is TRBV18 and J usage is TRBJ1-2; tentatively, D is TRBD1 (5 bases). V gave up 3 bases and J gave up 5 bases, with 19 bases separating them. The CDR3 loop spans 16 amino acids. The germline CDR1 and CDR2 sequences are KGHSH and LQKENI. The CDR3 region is CASSPNPGRGPYGYTF. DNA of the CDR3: TGTGCCAGCTCACCGAATCCGGGACGGGGACCATATGGCTACACCTTC.

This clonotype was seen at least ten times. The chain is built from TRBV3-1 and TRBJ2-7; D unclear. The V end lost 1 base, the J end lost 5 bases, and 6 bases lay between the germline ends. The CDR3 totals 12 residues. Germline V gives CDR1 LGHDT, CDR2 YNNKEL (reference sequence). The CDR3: CASSQVSHEQYF. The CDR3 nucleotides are TGTGCCAGCAGCCAAGTATCCCACGAGCAGTACTTC.

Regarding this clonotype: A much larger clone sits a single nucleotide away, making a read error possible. CDR3 coding DNA: TGTGCCAGCAGCAGGGGACTAGCCCCTGGCACAGATACGCAGTATTTT. Amino acids: CASSRGLAPGTDTQYF. The chain combines TRBV28 with TRBJ2-3; 9 positions agree with TRBD2. Germline loops: CDR1 MDHEN, CDR2 SYDVKM. V was clipped by 6 bases and J by 1 base; unmatched bases: 8. The CDR3 consists of 16 residues.

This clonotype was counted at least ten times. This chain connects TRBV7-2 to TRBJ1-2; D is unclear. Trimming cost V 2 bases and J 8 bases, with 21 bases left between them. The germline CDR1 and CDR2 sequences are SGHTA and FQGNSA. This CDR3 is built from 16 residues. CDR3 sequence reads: CASSLTSGLNLRGYTF. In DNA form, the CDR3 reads TGTGCCAGCAGCTTAACGTCCGGACTGAACCTTCGGGGCTACACCTTC.

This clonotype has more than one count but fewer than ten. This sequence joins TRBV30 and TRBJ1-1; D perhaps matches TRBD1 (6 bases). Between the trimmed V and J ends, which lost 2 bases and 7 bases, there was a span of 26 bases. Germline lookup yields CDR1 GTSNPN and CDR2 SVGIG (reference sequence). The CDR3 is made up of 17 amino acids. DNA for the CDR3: TGTGCCTGGAGTCCTCCGACGACAGGCTTTAGTTTCGGTGAAGCTTTCTTT. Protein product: CAWSPPTTGFSFGEAFF.

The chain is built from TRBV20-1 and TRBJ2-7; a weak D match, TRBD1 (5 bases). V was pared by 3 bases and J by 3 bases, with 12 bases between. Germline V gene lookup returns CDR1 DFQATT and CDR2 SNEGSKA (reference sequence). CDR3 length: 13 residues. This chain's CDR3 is CSASRVLNYEQYF. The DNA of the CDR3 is TGCAGTGCTAGCAGGGTTTTGAACTACGAGCAGTACTTC.

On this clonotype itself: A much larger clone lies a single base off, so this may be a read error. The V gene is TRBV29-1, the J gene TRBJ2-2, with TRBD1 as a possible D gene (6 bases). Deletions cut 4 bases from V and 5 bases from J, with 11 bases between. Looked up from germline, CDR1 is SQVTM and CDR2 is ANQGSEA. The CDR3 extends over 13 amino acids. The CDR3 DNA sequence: TGCAGCGTTGGACAGGAAGGAACCGGGGAGCTGTTTTTT. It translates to CSVGQEGTGELFF.

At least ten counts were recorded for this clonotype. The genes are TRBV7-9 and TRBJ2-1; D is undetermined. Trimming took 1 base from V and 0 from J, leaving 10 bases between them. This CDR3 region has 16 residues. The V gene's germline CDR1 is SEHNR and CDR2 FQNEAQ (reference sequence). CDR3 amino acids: CASSLGWESSYNEQFF. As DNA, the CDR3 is TGTGCCAGCAGCTTAGGGTGGGAAAGCTCCTACAATGAGCAGTTCTTC.

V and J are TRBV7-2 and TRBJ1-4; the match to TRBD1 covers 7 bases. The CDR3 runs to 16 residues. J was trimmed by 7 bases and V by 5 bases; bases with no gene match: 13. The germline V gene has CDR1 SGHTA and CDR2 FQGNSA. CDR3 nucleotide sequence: TGTGCCAGCAGCGGAAAGACAGGGATGAAAGGTGAAAAACTGTTTTTT. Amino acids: CASSGKTGMKGEKLFF.

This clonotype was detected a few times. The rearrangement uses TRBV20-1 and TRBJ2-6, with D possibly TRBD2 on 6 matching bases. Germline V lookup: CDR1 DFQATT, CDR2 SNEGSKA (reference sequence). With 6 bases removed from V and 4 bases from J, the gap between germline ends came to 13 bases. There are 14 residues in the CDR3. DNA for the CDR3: TGCAGTGCGGGACTGGGGAGAGGGGCCAACGTCCTGACTTTC. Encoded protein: CSAGLGRGANVLTF.

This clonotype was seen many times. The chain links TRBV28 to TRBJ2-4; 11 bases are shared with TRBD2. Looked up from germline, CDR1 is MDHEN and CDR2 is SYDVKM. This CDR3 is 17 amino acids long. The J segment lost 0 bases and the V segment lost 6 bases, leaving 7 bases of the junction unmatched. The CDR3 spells CASSLGLAGLAKNIQYF. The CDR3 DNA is TGTGCCAGCAGCCTAGGACTAGCGGGCCTAGCCAAAAACATTCAGTACTTC.

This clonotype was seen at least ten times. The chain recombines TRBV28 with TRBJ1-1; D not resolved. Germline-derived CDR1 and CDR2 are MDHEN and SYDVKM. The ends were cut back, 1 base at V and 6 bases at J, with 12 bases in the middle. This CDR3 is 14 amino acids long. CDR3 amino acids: CASSLSGQVAEAFF. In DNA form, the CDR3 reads TGTGCCAGCAGTTTATCGGGCCAGGTAGCTGAAGCTTTCTTT.

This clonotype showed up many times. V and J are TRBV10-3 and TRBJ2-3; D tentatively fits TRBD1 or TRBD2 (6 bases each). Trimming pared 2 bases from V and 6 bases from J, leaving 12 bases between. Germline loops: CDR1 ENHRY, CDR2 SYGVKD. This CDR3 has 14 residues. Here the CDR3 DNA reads TGTGCCATCAGTGAGGGGGGGCCCGGGGATACGCAGTATTTT. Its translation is CAISEGGPGDTQYF.

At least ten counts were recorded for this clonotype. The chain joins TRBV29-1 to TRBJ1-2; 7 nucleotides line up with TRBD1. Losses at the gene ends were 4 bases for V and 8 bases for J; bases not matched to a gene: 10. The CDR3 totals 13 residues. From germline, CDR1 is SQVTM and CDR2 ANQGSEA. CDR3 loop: CSVGIDRDGGYTF. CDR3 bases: TGCAGCGTTGGTATCGACAGGGACGGCGGCTACACCTTC.

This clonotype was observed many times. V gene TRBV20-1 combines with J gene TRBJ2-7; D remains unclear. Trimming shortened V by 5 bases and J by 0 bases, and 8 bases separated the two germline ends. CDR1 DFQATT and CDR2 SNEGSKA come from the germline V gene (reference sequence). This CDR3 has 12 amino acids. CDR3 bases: TGCAGTGCTCCCGGAGCCTCCTACGAGCAGTACTTC. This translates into CSAPGASYEQYF.

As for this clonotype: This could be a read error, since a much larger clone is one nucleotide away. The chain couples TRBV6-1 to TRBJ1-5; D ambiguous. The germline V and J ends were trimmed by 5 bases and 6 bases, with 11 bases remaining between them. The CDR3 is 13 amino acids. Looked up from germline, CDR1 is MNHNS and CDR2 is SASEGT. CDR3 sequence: CASSKSRIQPQHF. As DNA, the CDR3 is TGTGCCAGCAGTAAAAGTCGCATTCAGCCCCAGCATTTT.